These T cell receptor beta chains were read from a single sample in a study of T cells in Graves' hyperthyroidism and ophthalmopathy. TCRdb reprocessed the multiplex PCR reads with MiXCR, giving one entry per CDR3 protein. The sample has a few hundred thousand distinct CDR3 sequences, about 15% seen once. Sequenced input: blood. The receptors shown here come from a woman younger than 35 with Graves' hyperthyroidism that later progressed to Graves' ophthalmopathy. Each CDR3 is given with its conserved first and last residue. D genes are given only for firm matches. Clone size appears in some rows only: once, few, many, or a class for an expanded clone.

V,D,size,J,CDR3,DNA
TRBV29-1,.,many,TRBJ2-1,CSVDAAYNEQFF,TGCAGCGTTGACGCCGCGTACAATGAGCAGTTCTTC
TRBV6-1,TRBD2,many,TRBJ2-1,CASSGTRSYNEQFF,TGTGCCAGCAGTGGGACTAGGTCCTACAATGAGCAGTTCTTC
TRBV29-1,.,few,TRBJ2-7,CSVDFRGRSSYEQYF,TGCAGCGTTGATTTTAGGGGACGGAGCTCCTACGAGCAGTACTTC
TRBV11-2,TRBD1,many,TRBJ2-7,CASSLRTGPEQYF,TGTGCCAGCAGCTTAAGGACAGGGCCCGAGCAGTACTTC
TRBV9,TRBD1,once,TRBJ2-5,CASSITGGGTPRETQYF,TGTGCCAGCAGCATAACAGGGGGCGGAACTCCGAGGGAGACCCAGTACTTC
TRBV20-1,TRBD2,many,TRBJ2-3,CSAPGLVSIPDTQYF,TGCAGTGCCCCCGGACTAGTAAGCATACCAGATACGCAGTATTTT
TRBV28,.,.,TRBJ2-3,CASSLGAANTDTQYF,TGTGCCAGCAGTTTAGGGGCAGCAAACACAGATACGCAGTATTTT
TRBV3-1,.,many,TRBJ2-7,CASSPPMGVYAYEQYF,TGTGCCAGCAGCCCCCCCATGGGAGTATATGCCTACGAGCAGTACTTC
TRBV10-3,.,.,TRBJ2-7,CAVGWGAYEQYF,TGTGCCGTAGGGTGGGGAGCCTACGAGCAGTACTTC
TRBV10-2,.,.,TRBJ1-5,CASSESWMSGIGNQPQHF,TGCGCCAGCAGTGAGTCTTGGATGTCAGGGATTGGGAATCAGCCCCAGCATTTT